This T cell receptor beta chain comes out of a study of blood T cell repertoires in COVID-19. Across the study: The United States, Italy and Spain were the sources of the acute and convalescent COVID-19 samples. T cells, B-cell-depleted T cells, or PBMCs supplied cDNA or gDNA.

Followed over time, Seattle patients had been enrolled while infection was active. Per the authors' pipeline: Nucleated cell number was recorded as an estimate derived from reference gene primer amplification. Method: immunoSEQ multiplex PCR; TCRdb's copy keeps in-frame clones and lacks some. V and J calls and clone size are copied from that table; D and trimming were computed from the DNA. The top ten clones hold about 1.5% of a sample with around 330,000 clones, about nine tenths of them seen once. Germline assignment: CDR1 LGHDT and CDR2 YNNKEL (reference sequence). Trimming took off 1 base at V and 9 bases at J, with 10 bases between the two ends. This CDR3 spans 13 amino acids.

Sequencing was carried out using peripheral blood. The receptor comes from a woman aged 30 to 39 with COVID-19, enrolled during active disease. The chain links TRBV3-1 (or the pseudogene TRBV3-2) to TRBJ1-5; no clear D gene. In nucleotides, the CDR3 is TGTGCCAGCAGCCAAGTTATCGGTGGGCCCCAGCATTTT. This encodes CASSQVIGGPQHF.